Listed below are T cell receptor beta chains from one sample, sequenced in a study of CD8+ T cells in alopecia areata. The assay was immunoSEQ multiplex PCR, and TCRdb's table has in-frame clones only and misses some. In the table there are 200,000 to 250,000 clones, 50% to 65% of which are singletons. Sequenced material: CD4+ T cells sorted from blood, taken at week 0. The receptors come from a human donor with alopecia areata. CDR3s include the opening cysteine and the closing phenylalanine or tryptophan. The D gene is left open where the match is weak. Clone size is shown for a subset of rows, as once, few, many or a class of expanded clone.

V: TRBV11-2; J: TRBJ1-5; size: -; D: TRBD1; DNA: TGTGCCAGCAGCTCACAGGGGAATCAGCCCCAGCATTTT; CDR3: CASSSQGNQPQHF
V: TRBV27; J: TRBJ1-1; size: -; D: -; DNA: TGTGCCAGCAGTTTGGGAGGTTTTGGCGGGACTGAAGCTTTCTTT; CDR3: CASSLGGFGGTEAFF
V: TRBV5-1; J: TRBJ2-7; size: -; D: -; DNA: TGCGCCAGCAGCTTGAGATGGAAGGGCTCCTACGAGCAGTACTTC; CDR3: CASSLRWKGSYEQYF
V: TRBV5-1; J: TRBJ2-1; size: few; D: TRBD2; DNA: TGCGCCAGCTGTATTACTAGCGGGAAGGGGTATGAGCAGTTCTTC; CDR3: CASCITSGKGYEQFF
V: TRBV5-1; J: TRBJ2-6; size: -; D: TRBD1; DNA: TGCGCCAGCAGCTTAGGGCAGGGGGCTGGGGCCAACGTCCTGACTTTC; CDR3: CASSLGQGAGANVLTF
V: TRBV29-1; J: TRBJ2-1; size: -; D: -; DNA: TGCAGCGGGGCCGGGTTCAATGAGCAGTTCTTC; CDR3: CSGAGFNEQFF
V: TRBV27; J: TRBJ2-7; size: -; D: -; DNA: TGTGCCAGCAGTCTTCGAAACTACGAGCAGTACTTC; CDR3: CASSLRNYEQYF
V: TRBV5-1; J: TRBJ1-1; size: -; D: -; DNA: TGCGCCAGTGGAACAGGAGTGAACACTGAAGCTTTCTTT; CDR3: CASGTGVNTEAFF
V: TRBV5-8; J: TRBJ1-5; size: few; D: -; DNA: TGTGCCAGCAGCTCCGGGACACCCAATCAGCCCCAGCATTTT; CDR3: CASSSGTPNQPQHF
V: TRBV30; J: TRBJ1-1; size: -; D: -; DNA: TGTGCCTGGGATGCTCAGCCGAACACTGAAGCTTTCTTT; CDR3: CAWDAQPNTEAFF
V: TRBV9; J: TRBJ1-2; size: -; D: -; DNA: TGTGCCAGCAGCGGCTATCCAAATTACTATGGCTACACCTTC; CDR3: CASSGYPNYYGYTF
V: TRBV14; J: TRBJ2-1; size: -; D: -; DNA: TGTGCCAGCAGCCAATACCCCGCCCGGGACAACAATGAGCAGTTCTTC; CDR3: CASSQYPARDNNEQFF
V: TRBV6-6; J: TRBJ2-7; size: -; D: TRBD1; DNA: TGTGCCAGCAGTACCCCGACAGGGACCTACGAGCAGTACTTC; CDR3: CASSTPTGTYEQYF
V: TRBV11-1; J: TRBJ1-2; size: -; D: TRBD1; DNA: TGTGCCAGCAGTCGATCGGACAGGGAGTATGGCTACACCTTC; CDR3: CASSRSDREYGYTF
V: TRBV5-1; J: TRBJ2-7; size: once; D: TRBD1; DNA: TGCGCCAGCAGCTTGGAAGGGGGCCTACCTCGCTACGAGCAGTACTTC; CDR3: CASSLEGGLPRYEQYF
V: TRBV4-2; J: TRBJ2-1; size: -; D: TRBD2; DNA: TGTGCCAGCAGCCAAGATAGCGGGCGGAACGACAATGAGCAGTTCTTC; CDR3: CASSQDSGRNDNEQFF
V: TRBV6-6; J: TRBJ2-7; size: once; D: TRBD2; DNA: TGTGCCAGCAGACCCCCTCGGACTAGCTCCTACGAGCAGTACTTC; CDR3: CASRPPRTSSYEQYF